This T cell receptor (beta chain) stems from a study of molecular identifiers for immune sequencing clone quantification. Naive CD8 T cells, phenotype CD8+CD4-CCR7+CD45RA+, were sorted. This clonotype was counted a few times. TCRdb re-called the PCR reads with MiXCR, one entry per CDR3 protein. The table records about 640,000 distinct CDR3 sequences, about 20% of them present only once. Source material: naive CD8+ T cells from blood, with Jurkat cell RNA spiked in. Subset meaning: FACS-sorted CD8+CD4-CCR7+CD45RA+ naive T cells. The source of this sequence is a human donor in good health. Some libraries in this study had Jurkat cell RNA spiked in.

The CDR3 reads CSARDPVHYEQYF. CDR3 nucleotides: TGCAGTGCTAGAGATCCGGTACACTACGAGCAGTACTTC. The chain has TRBV20-1 and TRBJ2-7; D ambiguous. Trimming shortened V by 0 bases and J by 3 bases, and 9 bases separated the two germline ends. Germline V gene data show CDR1 as DFQATT and CDR2 as SNEGSKA (reference sequence). The length of the CDR3 is 13 residues.